This T cell receptor beta chain stems from a study of shared T cell receptors in the human thymus. Produced via immunoSEQ multiplex PCR; TCRdb's table is partial and in-frame only. This table has hundreds of thousands of clones, roughly 90% appearing once. Germline CDR1 is SGHVS and CDR2 is FQNEAQ. Trimming at V came to 5 bases and at J to 3 bases, leaving 4 bases not matched to a gene. There are 15 residues in the CDR3. This sample also belongs to another study, concerning human thymus T cells.

The sequenced sample was thymocytes. This receptor was obtained from a boy less than two years old with a congenital heart defect. V is TRBV7-8 and J is TRBJ2-7; 13 positions agree with TRBD2. The CDR3 sequence: CASSTWTSGSYEQYF. The CDR3 region has the DNA TGTGCCAGCAGCACGTGGACTAGCGGGAGCTACGAGCAGTACTTC.